A single sample gave rise to the 27 T cell receptor beta chains below, sequenced in a study of CD8 T cells in ankylosing spondylitis. Their recognized antigens are unknown. TCRdb re-called the 5' RACE reads through MiXCR, storing one row per CDR3 protein. The table includes 750,000 to 850,000 distinct CDR3 sequences, over 9.5% detected once. Study outcomes and limitations: The study identified a TCR beta motif of under ten highly homologous variants that appeared characteristic of ankylosing spondylitis blood.

Sample: blood, either unsorted or a sorted T cell fraction (not recorded which). All receptors derive from a male donor with ankylosing spondylitis.

The J gene is TRBJ2-7, the V gene TRBV6-1; TRBD1 matches 8 bases. Germline V CDR1 and CDR2: MNHNS, SASEGT. V was pared by 4 bases and J by 13 bases, with 6 bases of the junction left unmatched. This CDR3 has 11 amino acids. The CDR3 region is CASSAPQGVYF. In nucleotides, the CDR3 is TGTGCCAGCAGTGCGCCACAGGGGGTTTACTTC.

In its sample, this clonotype was seen many times. The V gene is TRBV7-2, the J gene TRBJ1-3, with 7 bases aligning to TRBD1. Trimming removed 7 bases from V and 0 bases from J; junction bases left unmatched: 9. Germline lookup yields CDR1 SGHTA and CDR2 FQGNSA. The CDR3 has 16 residues. The CDR3 bases are TGTGCCAGCACCAACCCGGGACAGTCCTCTGGAAACACCATATATTTT. This codes for CASTNPGQSSGNTIYF.

The genes are TRBV27 and TRBJ1-4; D possibly corresponds to TRBD1 (6 bases). CDR1 and CDR2 from the germline V gene are MNHEY and SMNVEV (reference sequence). V gave up 5 bases and J gave up 0 bases, with 13 bases separating them. The CDR3 runs 16 residues. This chain's CDR3 is CASSRRGEPTNEKLFF. The CDR3 DNA reads as TGTGCCAGCAGTCGAAGGGGGGAGCCAACTAATGAAAAACTGTTTTTT.

The CDR3 DNA is TGCAGTGCTAGACCAGACGGGGCCCAGTACTTC. It specifies CSARPDGAQYF. The chain joins TRBV20-1 to TRBJ2-5, with D tentatively TRBD2 (5 bases). The length of the CDR3 is 11 residues. CDR1 DFQATT and CDR2 SNEGSKA come from the germline V gene (reference sequence). V was pared by 2 bases and J by 9 bases, with 10 bases between.

The V call is TRBV5-1, the J call TRBJ1-1, with 7 bases identical to TRBD1. In germline, CDR1 is SGHRS, CDR2 YFSETQ. J was trimmed by 8 bases and V by 4 bases; bases with no gene match: 8. The CDR3 has 13 amino acids. The CDR3, as DNA: TGCGCCAGCAGCGATGGACAGGAGAGAGAAGCTTTCTTT. The encoded protein is CASSDGQEREAFF.

This clonotype appeared a few times. As DNA, the CDR3 is TGTGCCAGCAGCTATCCGCAGGGGAAGAAGGCTTTCTTT. Residues: CASSYPQGKKAFF. This sequence joins TRBV6-2 or TRBV6-3 and TRBJ1-1; a possible D gene is TRBD1 (6 bases). The CDR3 is 13 amino acids. V dropped 6 bases and J dropped 11 bases, with 19 bases sitting between them. Germline assignment: CDR1 MNHEY and CDR2 SVGEGT.

This chain joins TRBV5-6 and TRBJ1-2; D ambiguous. Germline lookup yields CDR1 SGHDT and CDR2 YYEEEE. The CDR3 extends over 14 amino acids. V was pared by 4 bases and J by 5 bases, with 15 bases between. In nucleotides, the CDR3 is TGTGCCAGCAGCCGCGCAACAGATTTTTATGGCTACACCTTC. The encoded protein is CASSRATDFYGYTF.

This clonotype has just a few counts. V is TRBV5-1 and J is TRBJ1-4; the D gene is possibly TRBD1 (5 bases). Germline values: CDR1 SGHRS, CDR2 YFSETQ. The CDR3 has 14 residues. V lost 1 base, J lost 8 bases, and 12 bases lay in between. The CDR3 loop reads CASSLSQGREKLFF. CDR3 sequence (DNA): TGCGCCAGCAGCTTGTCGCAGGGAAGAGAAAAACTGTTTTTT. The full variable domain, completed using reference TRBV5-1 and TRBJ1-4, is KAGVTQTPRYLIKTRGQQVTLSCSPISGHRSVSWYQQTPGQGLQFLFEYFSETQRNKGNFPGRFSGRQFSNSRSEMNVSTLELGDSALYLCASSLSQGREKLFFGSGTQLSVL.

In its sample, this clonotype was seen many times. This chain joins TRBV7-9 and TRBJ1-1; D not resolved. Trimming took 0 bases from V and 1 from J, leaving 12 bases between them. This CDR3 is 16 amino acids long. Germline V gene sequence: CDR1 SEHNR, CDR2 FQNEAQ (reference sequence). The CDR3 loop reads CASSLAHLVANTEAFF. The CDR3, as DNA: TGTGCCAGCAGCTTAGCACACCTGGTGGCGAACACTGAAGCTTTCTTT.

The V call is TRBV28, the J call TRBJ2-3, with TRBD1 matching 8 bases. This CDR3 contains 15 residues. Germline V CDR1 and CDR2: MDHEN, SYDVKM. V was clipped by 3 bases and J by 2 bases; unmatched bases: 4. As DNA, the CDR3 is TGTGCCAGCAGTTTCGGGACAGGCCACACAGATACGCAGTATTTT. Translation gives CASSFGTGHTDTQYF.

The chain carries TRBV5-1 and TRBJ2-3, with a weak D call TRBD2 (5 bases). Germline CDR1 and CDR2: SGHRS and YFSETQ. V gave up 4 bases and J gave up 4 bases, with 7 bases separating them. This CDR3 is 12 amino acids long. DNA of the CDR3: TGCGCCAGCAGCGAGGGCCCAGATACGCAGTATTTT. Protein product: CASSEGPDTQYF.

The V and J genes are TRBV11-2 and TRBJ1-1; D gene uncertain. Germline lookup yields CDR1 SGHAT and CDR2 FQNNGV. This CDR3 spans 16 amino acids. Trimming shortened V by 4 bases and J by 0 bases, and 15 bases separated the two germline ends. The CDR3 loop reads CASSSQLWQLNTEAFF. The CDR3 coding sequence is TGTGCCAGCAGCTCGCAACTCTGGCAGTTGAACACTGAAGCTTTCTTT.

This clonotype has only a few counts. V is TRBV9 and J is TRBJ2-1; 8 nucleotides line up with TRBD2. Unmatched junction bases numbered 5, after V lost 0 bases and J lost 3 bases. In germline, CDR1 is SGDLS, CDR2 YYNGEE. This CDR3 is built from 16 residues. CDR3 amino acids: CASSVATGGGYNEQFF. The CDR3 coding sequence is TGTGCCAGCAGCGTAGCTACGGGGGGGGGCTACAATGAGCAGTTCTTC.

The chain couples TRBV5-1 to TRBJ2-7; 8 positions match TRBD1. Trimming took 1 base from V and 5 from J; bases not matched to a gene: 5. This CDR3 region has 14 residues. In germline, CDR1 is SGHRS, CDR2 YFSETQ. CDR3 nucleotide sequence: TGCGCCAGCAGCTTGTGGGGACAGGACAACGAGCAGTACTTC. Protein product: CASSLWGQDNEQYF. The whole variable domain, filled in from reference TRBV5-1 and TRBJ2-7, reads KAGVTQTPRYLIKTRGQQVTLSCSPISGHRSVSWYQQTPGQGLQFLFEYFSETQRNKGNFPGRFSGRQFSNSRSEMNVSTLELGDSALYLCASSLWGQDNEQYFGPGTRLTVT.

Written as DNA, the CDR3 is TGTGCCATCAGCGAGGGGGACCTCGGGCGGCCCCAGCATTTT. Translated, it gives CAISEGDLGRPQHF. The V call is TRBV10-3, the J call TRBJ1-5, with a possible D match to TRBD1 (6 bases). This CDR3 comprises 14 residues. Trimming cost V 6 bases and J 9 bases, with 18 bases left between them. The germline CDR1 and CDR2 sequences are ENHRY and SYGVKD.

In its sample, this clonotype was seen many times. The V gene is TRBV29-1, the J gene TRBJ2-1; D is possibly TRBD2 (5 bases). Germline CDR1 reads SQVTM; CDR2 reads ANQGSEA. There are 17 residues in the CDR3. Trimming left V 8 bases short and J 0 bases short, with 23 bases between. CDR3 sequence reads: CSTSGNSRQHSYNEQFF. The DNA for the CDR3 is TGCAGCACCTCCGGGAACTCGAGACAACACTCCTACAATGAGCAGTTCTTC.

The gene calls are TRBV18 and TRBJ2-4, with D perhaps matching TRBD2 (7 bases). V was cut by 5 bases and J by 5 bases, with 19 bases left in between. CDR3 length equals 16 residues. Germline-derived CDR1 and CDR2 are KGHSH and LQKENI. The CDR3 here is CASSDRNGGGQNIQYF. The CDR3 region has the DNA TGTGCCAGCTCAGATCGCAACGGCGGGGGCCAAAACATTCAGTACTTC.

J is TRBJ2-7 and V is TRBV10-3; D may be TRBD2 (7 bases). The length of the CDR3 is 15 residues. Germline V gives CDR1 ENHRY, CDR2 SYGVKD. The V gene lost 3 bases and the J gene lost 6 bases, with 18 bases spanning the gap. As DNA, the CDR3 is TGTGCCATCAGTGAATGGGGGCTCGGGGAGGGCGAGCAGTACTTC. It is translated as CAISEWGLGEGEQYF.

This clonotype was detected only a few times. The rearrangement uses TRBV20-1 and TRBJ1-6; 12 bases are shared with TRBD1. The J segment lost 10 bases and the V segment lost 6 bases, leaving 7 bases of the junction unmatched. This CDR3 has 14 residues. Per the germline V gene, CDR1 is DFQATT and CDR2 is SNEGSKA (reference sequence). CDR3 sequence: CSAKVGTGGSPLHF. The CDR3 nucleotides read TGCAGTGCAAAAGTAGGGACAGGGGGCTCACCCCTCCACTTT.

This clonotype has a handful of counts. V and J are TRBV7-2 and TRBJ2-1; D gene ambiguous. V lost 4 bases, J lost 7 bases, and 11 bases lay in between. Germline-derived CDR1 and CDR2 are SGHTA and FQGNSA. CDR3 length: 13 residues. The CDR3 region is CASSSFSGNEQFF. CDR3 DNA: TGTGCCAGCAGCTCGTTTAGTGGTAATGAGCAGTTCTTC.

This clonotype was seen ten or more times. The chain links TRBV29-1 to TRBJ1-1; a weak D match, TRBD1 (6 bases). The CDR3 is made up of 11 amino acids. The V gene's germline CDR1 is SQVTM and CDR2 ANQGSEA. The V end lost 8 bases, the J end lost 12 bases, and 19 bases lay between the germline ends. The CDR3 DNA is TGCAGCCATAGATCGGCTGGGGGCCCTTTCTTT. Residues: CSHRSAGGPFF.

The chain has TRBV4-2 and TRBJ1-3; no firm D call. CDR3 length: 14 residues. The germline V gene encodes CDR1 LGHNA and CDR2 YNFKEQ. The V end was cut by 2 bases, the J end by 2 bases, with 7 bases between. In nucleotides, the CDR3 is TGTGCCAGCAGCCAACGGCAGGCTGGAAACACCATATATTTT. Protein product: CASSQRQAGNTIYF.

A few counts support this clonotype. Here the CDR3 reads CSVVAGGLQETQYF. CDR3 nucleotide sequence: TGCAGCGTTGTAGCGGGAGGGCTACAAGAGACCCAGTACTTC. The J gene is TRBJ2-5, the V gene TRBV29-1; 11 nucleotides agree with TRBD2. The CDR3 is 14 amino acids. V was clipped by 4 bases and J by 2 bases; unmatched bases: 3. Germline-derived CDR1 and CDR2 are SQVTM and ANQGSEA.

This clonotype occurred many times. The genes are TRBV10-3 and TRBJ1-2; D remains unclear. The CDR3 has 17 amino acids. CDR1 is ENHRY, CDR2 SYGVKD, per germline. V shed 10 bases and J shed 5 bases, with 29 bases lying between them. The CDR3 sequence: CATQTTRLGSFPYGYTF. The CDR3 nucleotides are TGTGCCACCCAAACGACGCGCCTTGGGAGTTTTCCTTATGGCTACACCTTC.

The rearrangement uses TRBV29-1 and TRBJ1-1; the match to TRBD1 covers 8 bases. The CDR3 length is 12 residues. Germline V CDR1 and CDR2: SQVTM, ANQGSEA. V shed 6 bases and J 5 bases; nucleotides not matched to a gene: 5. As DNA, the CDR3 is TGCAGCGTAAGACAGGGGTGGACTGAAGCTTTCTTT. It yields the protein CSVRQGWTEAFF.

This clonotype was counted a few times. CDR3: CASSSQEGFTDTQYF. The CDR3 nucleotides read TGTGCCAGCAGCTCCCAAGAGGGATTCACAGATACGCAGTATTTT. The genes are TRBV27 and TRBJ2-3, with D possibly TRBD2 on 5 matching bases. V lost 6 bases to trimming and J lost 2 bases, with 15 bases between them. The length of the CDR3 is 15 residues. Germline-derived CDR1 and CDR2 are MNHEY and SMNVEV (reference sequence).

CDR3 sequence (DNA): TGTGCCAGCAGTTTGGGTGACTCGAACACCGGGGAGCTGTTTTTT. Its protein product is CASSLGDSNTGELFF. The V and J genes are TRBV28 and TRBJ2-2; D gene uncertain. Per germline, CDR1 MDHEN and CDR2 SYDVKM. The CDR3 has 15 residues. With 3 bases removed from V and 0 bases from J, the gap between germline ends came to 8 bases.